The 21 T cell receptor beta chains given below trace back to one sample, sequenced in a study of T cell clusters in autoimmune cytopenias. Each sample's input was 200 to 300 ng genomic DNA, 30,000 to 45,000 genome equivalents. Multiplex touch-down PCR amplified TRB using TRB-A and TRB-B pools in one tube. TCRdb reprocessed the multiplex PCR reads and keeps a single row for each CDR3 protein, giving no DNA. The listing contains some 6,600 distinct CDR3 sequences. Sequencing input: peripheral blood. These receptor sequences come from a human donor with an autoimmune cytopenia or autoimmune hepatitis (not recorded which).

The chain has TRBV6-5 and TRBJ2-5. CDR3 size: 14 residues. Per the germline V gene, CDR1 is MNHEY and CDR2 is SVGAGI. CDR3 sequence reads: CASSPENYQETQYF.

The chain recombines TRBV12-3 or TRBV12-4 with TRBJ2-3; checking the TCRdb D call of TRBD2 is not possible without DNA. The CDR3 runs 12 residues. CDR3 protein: CASQRSANTQYF.

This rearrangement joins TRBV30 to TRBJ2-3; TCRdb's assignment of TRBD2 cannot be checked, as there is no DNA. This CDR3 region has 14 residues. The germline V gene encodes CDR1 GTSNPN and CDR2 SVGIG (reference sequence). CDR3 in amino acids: CAWTASGSYDTQYF.

CDR3 protein: CAWTPLSTDTQYF. The gene calls are TRBV30 and TRBJ2-3; there is no DNA to check the TCRdb D call of TRBD1. From germline, CDR1 is GTSNPN and CDR2 SVGIG (reference sequence). The CDR3 is 13 residues long.

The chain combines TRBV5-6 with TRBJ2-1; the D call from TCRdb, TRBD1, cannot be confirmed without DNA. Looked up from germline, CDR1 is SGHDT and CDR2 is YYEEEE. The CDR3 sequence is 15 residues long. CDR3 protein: CASSFPSSVGNEQFF.

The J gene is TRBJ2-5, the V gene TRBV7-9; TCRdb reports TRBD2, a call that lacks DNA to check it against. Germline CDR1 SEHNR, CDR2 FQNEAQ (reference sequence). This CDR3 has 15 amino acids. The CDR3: CASSLAGLVGETQYF. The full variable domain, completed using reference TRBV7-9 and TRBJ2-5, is DTGVSQNPRHKITKRGQNVTFRCDPISEHNRLYWYRQTLGQGPEFLTYFQNEAQLEKSRLLSDRFSAERPKGSFSTLEIQRTEQGDSAMYLCASSLAGLVGETQYFGPGTRLLVL.

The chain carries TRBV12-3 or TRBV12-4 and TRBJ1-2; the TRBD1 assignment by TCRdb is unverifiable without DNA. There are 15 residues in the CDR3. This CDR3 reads CASSLIPGSPYGYTF.

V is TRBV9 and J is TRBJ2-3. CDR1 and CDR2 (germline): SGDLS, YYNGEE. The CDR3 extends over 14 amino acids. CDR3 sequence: CASSPMGNADTQYF.

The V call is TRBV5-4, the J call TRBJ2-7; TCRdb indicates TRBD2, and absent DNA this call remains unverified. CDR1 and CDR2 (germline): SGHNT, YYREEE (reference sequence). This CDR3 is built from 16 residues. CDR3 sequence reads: CASSYLAGAESYEQYF.

The CDR3 region is CASSQWMAGELFF. V usage is TRBV4-3 and J usage is TRBJ2-2. The CDR3 is made up of 13 amino acids. CDR1 is LGHNA and CDR2 is YSLEER in the germline V gene.

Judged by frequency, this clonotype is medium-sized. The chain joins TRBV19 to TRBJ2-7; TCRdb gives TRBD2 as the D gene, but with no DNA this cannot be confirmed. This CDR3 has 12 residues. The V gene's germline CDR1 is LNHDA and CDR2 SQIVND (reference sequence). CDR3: CASSMALGRPYF.

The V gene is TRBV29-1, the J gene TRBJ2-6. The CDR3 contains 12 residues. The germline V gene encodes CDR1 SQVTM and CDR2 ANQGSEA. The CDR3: CSVDSGANVLTF.

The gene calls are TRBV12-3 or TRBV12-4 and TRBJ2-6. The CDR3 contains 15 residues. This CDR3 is CASSLSLGGANVLTF.

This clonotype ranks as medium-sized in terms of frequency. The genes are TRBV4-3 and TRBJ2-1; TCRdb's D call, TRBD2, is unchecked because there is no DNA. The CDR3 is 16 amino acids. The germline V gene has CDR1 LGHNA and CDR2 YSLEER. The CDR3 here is CASSRRLAEETREQFF.

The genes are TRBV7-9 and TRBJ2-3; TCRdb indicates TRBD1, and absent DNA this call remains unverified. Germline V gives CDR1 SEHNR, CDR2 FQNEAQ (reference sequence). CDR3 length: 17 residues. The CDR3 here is CASSPERGRGSTDTQYF.

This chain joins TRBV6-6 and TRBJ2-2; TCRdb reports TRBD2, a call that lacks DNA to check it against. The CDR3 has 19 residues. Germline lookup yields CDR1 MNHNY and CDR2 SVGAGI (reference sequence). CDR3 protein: CASSYSTDPGLANTGELFF.

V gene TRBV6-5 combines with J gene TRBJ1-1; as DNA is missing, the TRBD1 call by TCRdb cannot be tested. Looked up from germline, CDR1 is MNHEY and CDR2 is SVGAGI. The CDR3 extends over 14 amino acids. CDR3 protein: CASSFSGMGTEAFF.

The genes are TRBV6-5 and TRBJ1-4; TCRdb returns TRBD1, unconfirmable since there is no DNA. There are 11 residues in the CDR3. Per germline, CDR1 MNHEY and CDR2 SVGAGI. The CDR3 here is CASSYGGKLFF.

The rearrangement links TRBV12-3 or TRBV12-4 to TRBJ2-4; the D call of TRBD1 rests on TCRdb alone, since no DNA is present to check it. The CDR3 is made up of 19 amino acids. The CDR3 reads CASSYNGQGWTLAKNIEYF.

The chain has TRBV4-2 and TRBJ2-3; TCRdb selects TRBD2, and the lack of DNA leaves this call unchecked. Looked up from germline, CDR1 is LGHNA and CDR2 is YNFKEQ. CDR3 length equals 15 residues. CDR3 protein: CASSQGSGFTDTQYF.

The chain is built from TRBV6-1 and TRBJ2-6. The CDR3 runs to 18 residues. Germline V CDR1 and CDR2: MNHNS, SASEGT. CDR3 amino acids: CASSTSHYGSTGANVLTF.